The 14 T cell receptor beta chains given below trace back to one sample, sequenced in a study of early T cells in non-severe SARS-CoV-2 infection. MiXCR, applied by TCRdb to the 5' RACE reads, yields one record per CDR3 protein. The sample shows 55,000 to 75,000 distinct CDR3 sequences, approximately 7.7% of them seen only once. The sequencing input was whole blood. Receptor source: an adult who was a healthcare worker with PCR-confirmed SARS-CoV-2 infection or an uninfected control (not recorded which).

This clonotype was counted ten times or more. The V gene is TRBV24-1, the J gene TRBJ2-1; a possible D gene is TRBD1 (5 bases). This CDR3 spans 12 amino acids. With 5 bases removed from V and 10 bases from J, the gap between germline ends came to 11 bases. CDR1 and CDR2 from the germline V gene are KGHDR and SFDVKD. CDR3 sequence reads: CATSVGVDEQFF. The CDR3 nucleotides are TGTGCCACCAGTGTAGGGGTAGACGAGCAGTTCTTC.

The chain joins TRBV14 to TRBJ2-1; D unresolved. The germline V gene encodes CDR1 SGHDN and CDR2 FVKESK. Trimming pared 4 bases from V and 4 bases from J, leaving 23 bases between. The CDR3 covers 18 residues. CDR3 region: CASSPRWGTNRAYNEQFF. The CDR3 nucleotides are TGTGCCAGCAGCCCACGATGGGGAACAAACCGGGCGTACAATGAGCAGTTCTTC.

The J gene is TRBJ1-4, the V gene TRBV5-5; unclear D gene. The V end lost 4 bases, the J end lost 8 bases, and 15 bases lay between the germline ends. Germline-derived CDR1 and CDR2 are SGHKS and YYEKEE (reference sequence). CDR3 length: 14 residues. CDR3 DNA sequence: TGTGCCAGCAGCCAAATACCGGGCTCCGAAAAACTGTTTTTT. Its protein product is CASSQIPGSEKLFF.

The chain's CDR3 is CASSWDTRYEQYF. DNA for the CDR3: TGTGCCAGCAGCTGGGACACCAGATACGAGCAGTACTTC. The chain employs TRBV14 and TRBJ2-7; weak D call: TRBD1 (6 bases). The V gene's germline CDR1 is SGHDN and CDR2 FVKESK. The CDR3 has 13 residues. Deletions cut 5 bases from V and 4 bases from J, with 12 bases between.

This clonotype came up many times. This chain uses TRBV20-1 with TRBJ2-7; TRBD2 aligns across 10 bases. The germline V gene encodes CDR1 DFQATT and CDR2 SNEGSKA (reference sequence). The CDR3 is 17 residues long. J lost 2 bases, V lost 0 bases, and 10 bases had no gene match. CDR3 region: CSARDRASGSEAYEQYF. The CDR3 nucleotides are TGCAGTGCTAGAGATCGGGCTAGCGGGAGTGAGGCCTACGAGCAGTACTTC.

This clonotype was counted ten times or more. The rearrangement joins TRBV9 to TRBJ2-7; 7 nucleotides line up with TRBD2. Germline V gene sequence: CDR1 SGDLS, CDR2 YYNGEE. J gave up 5 bases and V 0 bases, and 8 bases lay outside the gene matches. This CDR3 is 15 amino acids long. The CDR3 reads CASSVESGRSDEQYF. CDR3 nucleotide sequence: TGTGCCAGCAGCGTAGAGTCCGGGAGGAGCGACGAGCAGTACTTC. Combining the CDR3 with reference TRBV9 and TRBJ2-7 gives the whole variable domain DSGVTQTPKHLITATGQRVTLRCSPRSGDLSVYWYQQSLDQGLQFLIQYYNGEERAKGNILERFSAQQFPDLHSELNLSSLELGDSALYFCASSVESGRSDEQYFGPGTRLTVT.

J is TRBJ2-1 and V is TRBV3-1; no clear D gene. Trimming stripped 5 bases from V and 5 bases from J, with 7 bases between. The CDR3 runs to 12 residues. Germline V CDR1 and CDR2: LGHDT, YNNKEL (reference sequence). The CDR3 nucleotides are TGTGCCAGCAGCACCAATGACAATGAGCAGTTCTTC. This translates into CASSTNDNEQFF.

Concerning this clonotype itself: A much more abundant neighbour one base away suggests this may be a read error. The chain links TRBV9 to TRBJ1-1; tentative D call: TRBD1 (6 bases). Germline loops: CDR1 SGDLS, CDR2 YYNGEE. The length of the CDR3 is 15 residues. Trimming removed 4 bases from V and 4 bases from J, with 17 bases in between. This CDR3 reads CASSPGGARVTEAFF. The CDR3 DNA is TGTGCCAGCAGCCCCGGGGGGGCCCGGGTCACTGAAGCTTTCTTT.

This clonotype was observed at least ten times. The V gene is TRBV6-6, the J gene TRBJ1-5; D call uncertain. This CDR3 contains 14 residues. The germline CDR1 and CDR2 sequences are MNHNY and SVGAGI (reference sequence). V dropped 6 bases and J dropped 3 bases, with 12 bases sitting between them. This CDR3 is CASSTGKPNQPQHF. For the CDR3, the DNA is TGTGCCAGCAGCACGGGGAAGCCCAATCAGCCCCAGCATTTT.

The chain couples TRBV7-3 to TRBJ2-3; D remains unclear. There are 13 residues in the CDR3. V was trimmed by 5 bases and J by 2 bases, leaving 8 bases between them. The germline V gene has CDR1 SGHTA and CDR2 FQGTGA. CDR3 sequence reads: CASSPAYTDTQYF. The CDR3 nucleotides are TGTGCCAGCAGCCCCGCATACACAGATACGCAGTATTTT.

By sample share, this clonotype is large. This sequence joins TRBV18 and TRBJ1-3; the D is unclear. This CDR3 is built from 15 residues. Trimming pared 0 bases from V and 4 bases from J, leaving 10 bases between. CDR1 KGHSH and CDR2 LQKENI come from the germline V gene. CDR3 protein: CASSPPEGYGNTIYF. The CDR3 DNA follows: TGTGCCAGCTCACCACCGGAAGGGTACGGAAACACCATATATTTT. The variable domain in full, with the rest retrieved from reference TRBV18 and TRBJ1-3, is NAGVMQNPRHLVRRRGQEARLRCSPMKGHSHVYWYRQLPEEGLKFMVYLQKENIIDESGMPKERFSAEFPKEGPSILRIQQVVRGDSAAYFCASSPPEGYGNTIYFGEGSWLTVV.

This clonotype was detected ten times or more. The chain recombines TRBV5-1 with TRBJ2-7, with 12 bases fitting TRBD2. Germline CDR1 reads SGHRS; CDR2 reads YFSETQ. The length of the CDR3 is 15 residues. V dropped 4 bases and J dropped 0; count of bases not matched to a gene: 2. The DNA of the CDR3 is TGCGCCAGCAGCGTGGGACTAGCGGGCTCCTACGAGCAGTACTTC. Its translation: CASSVGLAGSYEQYF. The full variable domain, in which reference TRBV5-1 and TRBJ2-7 provide the parts outside the CDR3, is KAGVTQTPRYLIKTRGQQVTLSCSPISGHRSVSWYQQTPGQGLQFLFEYFSETQRNKGNFPGRFSGRQFSNSRSEMNVSTLELGDSALYLCASSVGLAGSYEQYFGPGTRLTVT.

This clonotype appeared many times. The V gene is TRBV28, the J gene TRBJ2-3, with 9 bases that match TRBD2. The trim removed 0 bases at V and 2 bases at J, leaving 9 bases unmatched. Per the germline V gene, CDR1 is MDHEN and CDR2 is SYDVKM. This CDR3 region has 18 residues. CDR3 sequence: CASSLWAAGGRTTDTQYF. Written as DNA, the CDR3 is TGTGCCAGCAGTTTATGGGCGGCGGGAGGGAGGACCACAGATACGCAGTATTTT.

This sequence joins TRBV7-9 and TRBJ2-1, with 7 nucleotides matching TRBD1. Germline trimming cut 5 bases from V and 5 bases from J; bases unmatched to any gene: 12. The CDR3 is 16 amino acids. Germline V lookup: CDR1 SEHNR, CDR2 FQNEAQ (reference sequence). The CDR3 is CASSPLRDSGHNEQFF. The CDR3 nucleotides read TGTGCCAGCAGCCCCCTCCGGGACAGCGGACACAATGAGCAGTTCTTC.